This T cell receptor beta chain was recovered during a study of cytomegalovirus exposure and HLA in healthy donors. The overall study: In an earlier analysis, 90 million to 130 million unique TCR beta sequences were found from about 180 million T cells. Genotyping of some 390 donors showed that 65% to 90% belonged to the Caucasian-associated ancestry cluster.

This clone was detected only a few times. Its antigen is still unknown. A junction boundary mismatches the germline segment, possibly from a read error. Germline lookup yields CDR1 SEHNR and CDR2 FQNEAQ (reference sequence). CDR3 length: 16 residues. The PCR employed 60 Vbeta primers together with 13 Jbeta primers. Profiling relied on immunoSEQ multiplex PCR, and the TCRdb table lists in-frame clones only, not all of them. The table records more than 85,000 clones, approximately 76% of them present only once. Findings of the study overall: Cytomegalovirus association was listed for 164 TCR beta chains. Segments of the TCR beta V type were, in most cases, productive about 87% or about 30% of the time in an earlier analysis.

V usage is TRBV7-9 and J usage is TRBJ2-5; tentatively, D is TRBD2 (6 bases). Sequenced sample: PBMCs. This clonotype was obtained from a man in his thirties or forties in good health and CMV-seropositive. CDR3 protein: CSSSQGGGAIQETQYF. CDR3 sequence (DNA): TGTTCCAGCAGCCAGGGCGGCGGGGCTATCCAAGAGACCCAGTACTTC. The variable domain in full, completed from reference TRBV7-9 and TRBJ2-5, reads DTGVSQNPRHKITKRGQNVTFRCDPISEHNRLYWYRQTLGQGPEFLTYFQNEAQLEKSRLLSDRFSAERPKGSFSTLEIQRTEQGDSAMYLCSSSQGGGAIQETQYFGPGTRLLVL.